This T cell receptor beta chain was sequenced in a study of regulatory T cells in long-lasting Graves disease. Overall study findings and caveats: Thyroid tissue was not sampled; only peripheral blood was.

Arm-PCR of CDR3 regions and iRepertoire HTBI primers were used to build TCR beta libraries. TCRdb re-called the multiplex PCR reads with MiXCR, one entry per CDR3 protein. This sample has 510,000 or so distinct CDR3 sequences, with more than 10% found just once. This clonotype was counted ten times or more. Its antigen remains unknown. Time point of the sample: newly diagnosed GD, antithyroid drugs for less than 3 months. Scientists built the TCR library using RNA that was extracted from PBMCs. The CDR3 is 15 residues long. Trimming took 4 bases from V and 2 from J, leaving 14 bases between them. Germline CDR1 is LGHNA and CDR2 is YSLEER. This sample was shared with a second study, whose subject was T cells in Graves' hyperthyroidism and ophthalmopathy. That paper states: RT-PCR in the first round (using the HTBI primer set) targeted the TCR CDR3.

This material consisted of peripheral blood mononuclear cells (PBMCs), taken at new diagnosis, from a patient treated with antithyroid drugs. The V gene is TRBV4-3, the J gene TRBJ2-5, with D unclear. This sequence originates from a woman in her 30s with Graves disease. The CDR3 DNA follows: TGCGCCAGCAGCCGTTCAAGGGTATTTCAAGAGACCCAGTACTTC. Residues: CASSRSRVFQETQYF.